This T cell receptor beta chain was sequenced in a study of metastatic and nonmetastatic thyroid tumors. This clone was recorded many times. Until they underwent thyroid surgery, no patient had received any treatment. TCRdb re-called the PCR reads with MiXCR. The top ten hold about 2.5% of the sample, which has tens of thousands of clones, 23% seen once. This receptor was obtained from a female donor with papillary thyroid cancer or a benign thyroid nodule (not recorded which). Some clones in this sample may be carry-over from other donors' samples. Sequencing was carried out using blood.

The CDR3 protein is CASSVTGNYDTQYF. DNA of the CDR3: TGTGCCAGTAGTGTGACAGGGAACTACGATACGCAGTATTTT. The gene calls are TRBV19 and TRBJ2-3, with TRBD1 matching over 7 bases. Germline V gives CDR1 LNHDA, CDR2 SQIVND (reference sequence). The junction had 8 bases not matched to a gene; V was cut back by 5 bases and J by 6 bases. This CDR3 is built from 14 residues.